This T cell receptor beta chain was retrieved from a study of CD8+ T cells in alopecia areata. Regarding the study as a whole: Both scalp clonality and the expanded CD8+ clones among the top 100 showed a significant decrease with tofacitinib. Having just one nonresponder leaves the connection between baseline CD8+ expansion and response unresolved.

The germline V gene has CDR1 SGHRS and CDR2 YFSETQ. The CDR3 is 12 amino acids. The V gene lost 6 bases and the J gene lost 5 bases, with 11 bases spanning the gap. Treatment in this sample: oral pan-JAK inhibitor, 5-10 mg twice daily. Starting from PBMCs, sorting isolated CD4+ and CD8+ T cells. Remarks on this clone: Its specificity is not known.

Following extraction, RNA underwent reverse transcription to cDNA, which served as the sequencing template. Some clones are missing from TCRdb's copy, which holds only in-frame ones; the method was immunoSEQ multiplex PCR. The sample contains approximately 110,000 clones, 45% to 65% of which appear only once. Here the sequenced sample was CD4+ T cells sorted from blood, taken at week 24, from a patient treated with tofacitinib. The sequence was obtained from a human donor with alopecia areata. V usage is TRBV5-1 and J usage is TRBJ2-5; a weak D match, TRBD1 (6 bases). The CDR3 loop is CASTTGAETQYF. The CDR3 DNA follows: TGCGCCAGCACGACAGGTGCGGAGACCCAGTACTTC.